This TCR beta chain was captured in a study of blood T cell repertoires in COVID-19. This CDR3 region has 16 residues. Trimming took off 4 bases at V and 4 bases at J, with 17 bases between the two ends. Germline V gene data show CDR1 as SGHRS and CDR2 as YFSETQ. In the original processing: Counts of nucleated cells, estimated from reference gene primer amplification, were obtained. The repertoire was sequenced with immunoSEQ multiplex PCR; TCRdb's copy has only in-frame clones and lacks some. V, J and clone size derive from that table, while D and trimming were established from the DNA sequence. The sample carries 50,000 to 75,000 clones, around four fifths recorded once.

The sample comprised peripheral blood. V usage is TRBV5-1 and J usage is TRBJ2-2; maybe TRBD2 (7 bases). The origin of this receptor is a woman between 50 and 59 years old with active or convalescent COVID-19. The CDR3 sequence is CASSGGEGVITGELFF. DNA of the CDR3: TGCGCCAGCAGCGGCGGGGAGGGGGTGATCACCGGGGAGCTGTTTTTT.